The entry below gives a single TCR beta chain sequence along with its context. In its sample, this clonotype was seen many times. Its antigen is unknown. No base-level quality is on record; no much larger clone is a single base apart. The data originate from a study of CD8+CD57+ T cells in acquired aplastic anemia listed by TCRdb under 2018. Turning to the overall study: A mean of 3.2 ug of DNA, ranging from roughly 0.2 to 27.4 ug, was extracted from sorted CD4+ and CD8+ cells. A CD8+CD57+ expansion meant a frequency higher than the mean frequency seen in healthy subjects. Overall study outcomes, separate from this receptor: No significant difference in CD8+ Simpson's diversity was found between patients and healthy controls (P=0.060). Roughly 29 CD8+ CDR3 sequences were shared between patients and controls but appeared highly expressed in patients and within their immunodominant clones.

Genomic DNA was used as template for profiling of TCR beta VDJ combinations and CDR3 sequences. TCR repertoire sequencing was run on an Illumina HiSeq 2000. Per the original workflow: Repertoires were assessed using TRBV/TRBJ rearrangement plots, CDR3 size and DJ length profiles, and Simpson's diversity index. The most abundant DNA sequence in the deep sequencing data was defined as the immunodominant clone. CDR3 amino acid sequences were screened for sharing across subjects and compared with published repertoires and the VDJdb database. TCRdb reprocessed the public reads (quality trimming at Q25 with fastp, clone calling with MiXCR) and kept in-frame beta chains. Identical CDR3 proteins give one entry, which carries the most common genes and DNA. TCRdb assigned the V and J calls; the authors' analysis was not used. The sample yields approximately 180,000 distinct CDR3 sequences; around half were counted once. Clones ranked in the top ten supply 0.85% to 1.2% of the sample.

From its cysteine to its phenylalanine, the CDR3 spans 15 amino acids. Just the 45-base CDR3 DNA is kept, in frame starting at base 1. Sequences LNHDA (CDR1) and SQIVND (CDR2) are obtained from the germline V gene (reference sequence). V loses 4 bases at its end and J loses 7 bases; junction bases beyond the gene matches: 12. Flow cytometry had shown CD8+CD57+ cell expansion in the patients selected for sequencing. All patients had severe acquired aplastic anemia diagnosed by International Study of Aplastic Anemia and Agranulocytosis and Camitta criteria. Patients had received no therapy at the time of blood sampling. TCR repertoires of sorted CD4+ and CD8+ blood T cells from severe aplastic anemia patients and healthy subjects were deep-sequenced in the study. Patients were enrolled in the USA under clinicaltrials.gov protocols 00001620, 01623167, 00001397, 00071045, 00081523 and 00961064. Ficoll-Paque density gradient centrifugation was used to isolate peripheral blood mononuclear cells. Before DNA extraction, CD4+ and CD8+ T cells were sorted by FACS or by magnetic beads.

The TCR was taken from a human donor with aplastic anemia. The chain uses TRBV19 and TRBJ2-7, and TRBD2 matches 8 of the central bases. Sequencing was carried out using sorted CD4+, CD8+, or CD8+CD57+ T cells (not recorded which) from PBMCs. The CDR3 amino acid sequence is: CASSTAGGATVEQYF. The nucleotides read TGTGCCAGTAGTACCGCCGGGGGGGCCACGGTTGAGCAGTACTTC.